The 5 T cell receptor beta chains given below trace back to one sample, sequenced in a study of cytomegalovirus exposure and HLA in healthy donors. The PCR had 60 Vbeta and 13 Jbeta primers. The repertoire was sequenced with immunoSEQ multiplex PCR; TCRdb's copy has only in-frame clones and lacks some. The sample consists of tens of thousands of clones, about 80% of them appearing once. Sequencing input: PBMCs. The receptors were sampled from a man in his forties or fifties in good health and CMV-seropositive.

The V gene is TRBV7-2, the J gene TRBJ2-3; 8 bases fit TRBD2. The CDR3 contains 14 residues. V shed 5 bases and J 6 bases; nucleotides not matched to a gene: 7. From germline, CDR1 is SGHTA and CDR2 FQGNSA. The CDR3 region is CASSGTRGRDTQYF. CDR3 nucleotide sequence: TGTGCCAGCAGCGGGACTAGGGGGAGGGATACGCAGTATTTT.

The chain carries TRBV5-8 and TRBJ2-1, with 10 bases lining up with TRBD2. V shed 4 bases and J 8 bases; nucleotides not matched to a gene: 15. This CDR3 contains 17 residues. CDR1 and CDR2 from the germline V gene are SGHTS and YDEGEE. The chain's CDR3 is CASSRYITSGIGYEQFF. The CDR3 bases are TGTGCCAGCAGCCGGTACATTACTAGCGGGATTGGCTATGAGCAGTTCTTC. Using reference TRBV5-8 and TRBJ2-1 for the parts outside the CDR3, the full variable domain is EAGVTQSPTHLIKTRGQQATLRCSPISGHTSVYWYQQALGLGLQFLLWYDEGEERNRGNFPPRFSGRQFPNYSSELNVNALELEDSALYLCASSRYITSGIGYEQFFGPGTRLTVL.

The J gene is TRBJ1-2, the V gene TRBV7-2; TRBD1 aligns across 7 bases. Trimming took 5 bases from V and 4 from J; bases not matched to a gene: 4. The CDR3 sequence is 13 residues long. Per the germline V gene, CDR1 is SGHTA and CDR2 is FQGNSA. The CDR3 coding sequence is TGTGCCAGCAGCGTGGGACAGAGCTATGGCTACACCTTC. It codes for CASSVGQSYGYTF.

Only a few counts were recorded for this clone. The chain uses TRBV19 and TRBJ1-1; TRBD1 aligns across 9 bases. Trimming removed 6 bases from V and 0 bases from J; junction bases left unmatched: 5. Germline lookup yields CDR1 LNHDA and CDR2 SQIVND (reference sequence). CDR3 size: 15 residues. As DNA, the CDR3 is TGTGCCAGTAGGCTAGGACAGGGGCTGAACACTGAAGCTTTCTTT. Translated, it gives CASRLGQGLNTEAFF.

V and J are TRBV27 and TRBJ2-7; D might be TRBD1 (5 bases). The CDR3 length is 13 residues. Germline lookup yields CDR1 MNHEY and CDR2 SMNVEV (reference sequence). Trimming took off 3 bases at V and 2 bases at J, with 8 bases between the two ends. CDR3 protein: CASSLTDAYEQYF. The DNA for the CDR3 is TGTGCCAGCAGTTTGACAGATGCCTACGAGCAGTACTTC.